These 10 T cell receptor beta chains originate from one sample sequenced in a study of blood T cell repertoires in COVID-19. This table comes from immunoSEQ multiplex PCR, and its TCRdb copy is limited to in-frame clones, with some not included. The table shows approximately 190,000 clones, with roughly nine tenths occurring only once. The sequencing input was peripheral blood. The source of these receptors is a man aged 60 to 75 with active or convalescent COVID-19.

This clone appeared a few times. CDR3 sequence (DNA): TGTGCCAGTTCCGGGGGTAACTATGGCTACACCTTC. This translates into CASSGGNYGYTF. The gene calls are TRBV5-4 and TRBJ1-2, with D tentatively TRBD1 (5 bases). CDR1 is SGHNT and CDR2 is YYREEE in the germline V gene (reference sequence). This CDR3 has 12 amino acids. Deletions cut 8 bases from V and 1 base from J, with 9 bases between.

The V call is TRBV18, the J call TRBJ2-7; D might be TRBD1 (5 bases). CDR3 length: 14 amino acids. CDR1 KGHSH and CDR2 LQKENI come from the germline V gene. Deletions cut 6 bases from V and 5 bases from J, with 17 bases between. The DNA for the CDR3 is TGTGCCAGCTCCCAGGACCATACAGGCGACGAGCAGTACTTC. Translated: CASSQDHTGDEQYF.

This chain connects TRBV7-9 to TRBJ1-1; the match to TRBD1 covers 8 bases. The CDR3 is 14 amino acids. V gave up 4 bases and J gave up 3 bases; unmatched junction bases: 4. Germline V lookup: CDR1 SEHNR, CDR2 FQNEAQ (reference sequence). The CDR3: CASSSTGAHTEAFF. CDR3 in DNA: TGTGCCAGCAGCTCGACAGGGGCCCACACTGAAGCTTTCTTT.

The V call is TRBV5-8, the J call TRBJ2-1; TRBD2 agrees at 9 bases. The germline V gene encodes CDR1 SGHTS and CDR2 YDEGEE. The trim removed 4 bases at V and 6 bases at J, leaving 23 bases unmatched. CDR3 length: 20 amino acids. CDR3 protein: CASSPLGAIAGTSSVNEQFF. CDR3 DNA sequence: TGTGCCAGCAGCCCCCTAGGAGCGATCGCCGGGACTAGCAGCGTCAATGAGCAGTTCTTC.

V is TRBV7-3 and J is TRBJ2-3, with D uncertain. Between the trimmed V and J ends, which lost 2 bases and 3 bases, there was a span of 15 bases. This CDR3 has 16 residues. Germline CDR1 and CDR2: SGHTA and FQGTGA. As DNA, the CDR3 is TGTGCCAGCAGCTTAGGTATCAGTCCCCCAACAGATACGCAGTATTTT. Its protein product is CASSLGISPPTDTQYF.

This chain joins TRBV7-9 and TRBJ2-7, with unresolved D. This CDR3 contains 14 residues. Trimming removed 1 base from V and 2 bases from J, with 9 bases in between. CDR1 is SEHNR, CDR2 FQNEAQ, per germline (reference sequence). The CDR3 region is CASSLDAGTYEQYF. In DNA, the CDR3 is TGTGCCAGCAGCTTAGATGCAGGTACCTACGAGCAGTACTTC. Drawing the rest from reference TRBV7-9 and TRBJ2-7, the complete variable domain is DTGVSQNPRHKITKRGQNVTFRCDPISEHNRLYWYRQTLGQGPEFLTYFQNEAQLEKSRLLSDRFSAERPKGSFSTLEIQRTEQGDSAMYLCASSLDAGTYEQYFGPGTRLTVT.

The table lists this clone with a few counts. J is TRBJ2-7 and V is TRBV5-1, with D unclear. Trimming removed 0 bases from V and 0 bases from J, with 7 bases in between. The CDR3 runs to 14 residues. CDR1 is SGHRS, CDR2 YFSETQ, per germline. The CDR3 sequence: CASSLVRSSYEQYF. CDR3 nucleotide sequence: TGCGCCAGCAGCTTGGTTAGGAGCTCCTACGAGCAGTACTTC.

V and J are TRBV4-2 and TRBJ2-5, with TRBD1 matching 8 bases. This CDR3 has 14 amino acids. CDR1 LGHNA and CDR2 YNFKEQ come from the germline V gene. With 3 bases clipped from V and 7 bases from J, the junction kept 7 bases outside the gene matches. CDR3: CASSHPRGLGTQYF. Written as DNA, the CDR3 is TGTGCCAGCAGCCACCCCAGGGGGCTGGGGACCCAGTACTTC.

The chain recombines TRBV4-1 with TRBJ2-1; 8 positions agree with TRBD2. The CDR3 runs to 16 residues. The germline CDR1 and CDR2 sequences are MGHRA and YSYEKL. Unmatched junction bases numbered 10, after V lost 4 bases and J lost 5 bases. This CDR3 reads CASSPRGSGANNEQFF. CDR3 nucleotides: TGCGCCAGCAGCCCCCGGGGTAGCGGGGCCAACAATGAGCAGTTCTTC.

V gene TRBV6-6 combines with J gene TRBJ2-7; D is unresolved. This CDR3 comprises 11 residues. The V gene's germline CDR1 is MNHNY and CDR2 SVGAGI (reference sequence). Trimming took off 2 bases at V and 9 bases at J, with 8 bases between the two ends. The CDR3 is CASSYLQVQYF. The CDR3 DNA is TGTGCCAGCAGTTACCTTCAGGTGCAGTACTTC.